This T cell receptor beta chain comes out of a study of cytomegalovirus exposure and HLA in healthy donors. V lost 4 bases, J lost 3 bases, and 15 bases lay in between. From germline, CDR1 is SQVTM and CDR2 ANQGSEA. The CDR3 spans 14 residues. This clone turned up a few times. Its antigen is unidentified. PCR used 60 Vbeta primers and 13 Jbeta primers. Authors' data handling: In a later analysis, some 80 million unique TCR beta chains included roughly 11 million shared by two or more donors. The protocol was immunoSEQ multiplex PCR, while the TCRdb copy is restricted to in-frame clones and leaves out a portion. The D gene and trimming were derived from the DNA, and the V and J assignments and clone size from that table. The repertoire includes around 91,000 clones, roughly 78% of them detected once, and 4% to 5.5% sits in the top ten. Study-wide results and caveats: Researchers reported in a later analysis that a missense DCLRE1C variant was tied to TCR beta V- and J-gene trimming. Immune exposure information comprised only CMV serostatus.

This sequence was found in a male donor in good health and CMV-seropositive. The sequencing sample was made of PBMCs. This sequence joins TRBV29-1 and TRBJ2-5; D ambiguous. CDR3: CSVGGNDREETQYF. Here the CDR3 DNA reads TGCAGCGTTGGAGGTAACGACCGAGAAGAGACCCAGTACTTC.